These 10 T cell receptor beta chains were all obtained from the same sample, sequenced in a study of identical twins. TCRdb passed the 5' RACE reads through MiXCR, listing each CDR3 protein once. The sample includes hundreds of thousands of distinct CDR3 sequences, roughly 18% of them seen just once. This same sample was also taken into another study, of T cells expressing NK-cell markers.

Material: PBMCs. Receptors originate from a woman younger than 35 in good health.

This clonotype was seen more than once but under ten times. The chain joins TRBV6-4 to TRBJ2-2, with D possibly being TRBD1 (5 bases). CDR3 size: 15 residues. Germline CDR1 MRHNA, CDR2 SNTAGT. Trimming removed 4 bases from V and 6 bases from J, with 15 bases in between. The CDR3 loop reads CASSVGVGRSGELFF. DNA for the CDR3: TGTGCCAGCAGTGTTGGTGTGGGGCGGTCCGGGGAGCTGTTTTTT.

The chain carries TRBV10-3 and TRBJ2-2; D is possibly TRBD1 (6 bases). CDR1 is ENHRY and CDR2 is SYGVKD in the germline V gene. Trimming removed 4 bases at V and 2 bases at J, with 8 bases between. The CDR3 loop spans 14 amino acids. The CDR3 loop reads CAISGRGNTGELFF. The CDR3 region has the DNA TGTGCCATCAGTGGCAGGGGAAACACCGGGGAGCTGTTTTTT.

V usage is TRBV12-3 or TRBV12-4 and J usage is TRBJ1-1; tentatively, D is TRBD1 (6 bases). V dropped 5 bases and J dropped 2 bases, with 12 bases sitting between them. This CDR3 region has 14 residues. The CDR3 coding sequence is TGTGCCAGCAGTACAAGGGGGGAAAACACTGAAGCTTTCTTT. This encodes CASSTRGENTEAFF.

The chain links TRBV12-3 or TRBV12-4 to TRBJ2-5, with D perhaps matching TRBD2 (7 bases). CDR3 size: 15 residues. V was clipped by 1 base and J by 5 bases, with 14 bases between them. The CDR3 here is CASSLGGGGKETQYF. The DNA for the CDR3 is TGTGCCAGCAGTTTAGGGGGGGGCGGTAAGGAGACCCAGTACTTC.

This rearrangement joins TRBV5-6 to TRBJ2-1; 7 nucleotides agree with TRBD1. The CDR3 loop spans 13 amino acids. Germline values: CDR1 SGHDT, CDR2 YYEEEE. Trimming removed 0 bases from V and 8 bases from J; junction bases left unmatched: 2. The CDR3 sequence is CASSLGQGYEQFF. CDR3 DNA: TGTGCCAGCAGCTTGGGACAGGGCTATGAGCAGTTCTTC. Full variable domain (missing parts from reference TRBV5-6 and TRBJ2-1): DAGVTQSPTHLIKTRGQQVTLRCSPKSGHDTVSWYQQALGQGPQFIFQYYEEEERQRGNFPDRFSGHQFPNYSSELNVNALLLGDSALYLCASSLGQGYEQFFGPGTRLTVL.

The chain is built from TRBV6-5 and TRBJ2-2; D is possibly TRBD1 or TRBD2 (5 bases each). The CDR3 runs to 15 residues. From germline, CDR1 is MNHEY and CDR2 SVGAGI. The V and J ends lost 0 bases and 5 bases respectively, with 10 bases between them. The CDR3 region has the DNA TGTGCCAGCAGTTACTCGGGGGAGAGGACCGGGGAGCTGTTTTTT. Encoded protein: CASSYSGERTGELFF.

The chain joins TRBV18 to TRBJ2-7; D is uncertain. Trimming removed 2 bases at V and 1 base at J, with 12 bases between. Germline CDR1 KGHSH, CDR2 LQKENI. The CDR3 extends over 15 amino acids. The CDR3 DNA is TGTGCCAGCTCACCAACCAGCGCAGAATCCTACGAGCAGTACTTC. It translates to CASSPTSAESYEQYF.

The CDR3 here is CASSESYRGLYEQYF. CDR3 nucleotides: TGCGCCAGCAGTGAGTCATACAGGGGGCTCTACGAGCAGTACTTC. The genes are TRBV10-2 and TRBJ2-7; TRBD1 agrees at 9 bases. The CDR3 consists of 15 residues. The germline V gene has CDR1 WSHSY and CDR2 SAAADI. The J segment lost 3 bases and the V segment lost 0 bases, leaving 3 bases of the junction unmatched.

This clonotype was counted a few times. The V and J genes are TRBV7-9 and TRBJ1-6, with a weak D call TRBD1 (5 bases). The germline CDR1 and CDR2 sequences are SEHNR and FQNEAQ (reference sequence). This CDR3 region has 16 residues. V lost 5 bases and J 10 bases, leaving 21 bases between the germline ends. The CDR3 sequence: CASSLGGVFGNSPLHF. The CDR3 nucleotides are TGTGCCAGCAGCCTGGGAGGGGTCTTTGGGAACTCACCCCTCCACTTT. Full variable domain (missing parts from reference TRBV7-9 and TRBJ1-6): DTGVSQNPRHKITKRGQNVTFRCDPISEHNRLYWYRQTLGQGPEFLTYFQNEAQLEKSRLLSDRFSAERPKGSFSTLEIQRTEQGDSAMYLCASSLGGVFGNSPLHFGNGTRLTVT.

CDR3 loop: CASSLDPGTDQPQHF. The CDR3 coding sequence is TGTGCCAGCAGCTTGGACCCAGGGACGGATCAGCCCCAGCATTTT. This chain connects TRBV5-4 to TRBJ1-5, with D possibly being TRBD1 (5 bases). V dropped 0 bases and J dropped 5 bases, with 12 bases sitting between them. Germline values: CDR1 SGHNT, CDR2 YYREEE (reference sequence). The CDR3 has 15 amino acids. The variable domain in full, with the rest retrieved from reference TRBV5-4 and TRBJ1-5, is ETGVTQSPTHLIKTRGQQVTLRCSSQSGHNTVSWYQQALGQGPQFIFQYYREEENGRGNFPPRFSGLQFPNYSSELNVNALELDDSALYLCASSLDPGTDQPQHFGDGTRLSIL.